A single T cell receptor beta chain is shown here with its context. Its specificity is unknown. All of the isolated RNA was reverse transcribed, so expressed TCRB transcripts were sequenced. TCRdb's table, derived via immunoSEQ multiplex PCR, lists solely in-frame clones and lacks some. The sample comprises 600,000 to 750,000 clones, roughly an eighth of which are singletons, and roughly 0.11% rests with the top ten. The germline V gene encodes CDR1 LGHNA and CDR2 YSLEER. The CDR3 is 15 amino acids. V dropped 0 bases and J dropped 1 base, with 7 bases sitting between them. The data derive from a study of beta chain features in type 1 diabetes. Study-level results: A possible short-template PCR bias applies equally to patients and controls. A moderate, significant TCRB CDR3 shortening appeared in type 1 diabetes across four CD4+ subsets. The naive, central memory and Treg TCRB repertoires showed an apparent similarity that was greater among patients than among healthy donors.

V is TRBV4-3 and J is TRBJ1-5; D is undetermined. This receptor was identified in a man between 25 and 39 years old with type 1 diabetes. Sequenced: naive CD4+ T cells from blood. The CDR3 protein is CASSQEFDSNQPQHF. The CDR3 nucleotides are TGCGCCAGCAGCCAAGAATTCGACAGCAATCAGCCCCAGCATTTT.